Presented here are 3 T cell receptor beta chains from one specimen sequenced in a study of blood T cell repertoires in COVID-19. The assay was immunoSEQ multiplex PCR, and TCRdb's table has in-frame clones only and misses some. The data contain about 270,000 clones, more than 85% of them singletons. The sample comprised PBMCs or T cells enriched from blood (not recorded which). The receptors here all came from a middle-aged man who had been exposed to COVID-19.

The rearrangement joins TRBV10-3 to TRBJ2-1; 8 nucleotides match TRBD2. Germline values: CDR1 ENHRY, CDR2 SYGVKD. There are 16 residues in the CDR3. V shed 0 bases, J shed 5 bases, and the junction held 6 bases outside the gene matches. In DNA form, the CDR3 reads TGTGCCATCAGTGAGTCTCAGCGGGAGTTAAACAATGAGCAGTTCTTC. Residues: CAISESQRELNNEQFF.

The sample holds one count of this clone. The J gene is TRBJ2-1, the V gene TRBV9, with D possibly TRBD2 on 6 matching bases. Trimming left V 4 bases short and J 0 bases short, with 23 bases between. The CDR3 covers 19 residues. CDR1 and CDR2 (germline): SGDLS, YYNGEE. The CDR3 bases are TGTGCCAGCAGCCCCACAACCTCAACCGTCGGGAGCTCCTACAATGAGCAGTTCTTC. Its translation is CASSPTTSTVGSSYNEQFF.

In nucleotides, the CDR3 is TGCAGTGCTAGTGCTCTGCCTTTGTTTGGCGAGACCCAGTACTTC. Translating it yields CSASALPLFGETQYF. This rearrangement joins TRBV20-1 to TRBJ2-5, with unresolved D. V shed 3 bases and J shed 5 bases, with 19 bases lying between them. Germline V gives CDR1 DFQATT, CDR2 SNEGSKA (reference sequence). CDR3 length: 15 residues.